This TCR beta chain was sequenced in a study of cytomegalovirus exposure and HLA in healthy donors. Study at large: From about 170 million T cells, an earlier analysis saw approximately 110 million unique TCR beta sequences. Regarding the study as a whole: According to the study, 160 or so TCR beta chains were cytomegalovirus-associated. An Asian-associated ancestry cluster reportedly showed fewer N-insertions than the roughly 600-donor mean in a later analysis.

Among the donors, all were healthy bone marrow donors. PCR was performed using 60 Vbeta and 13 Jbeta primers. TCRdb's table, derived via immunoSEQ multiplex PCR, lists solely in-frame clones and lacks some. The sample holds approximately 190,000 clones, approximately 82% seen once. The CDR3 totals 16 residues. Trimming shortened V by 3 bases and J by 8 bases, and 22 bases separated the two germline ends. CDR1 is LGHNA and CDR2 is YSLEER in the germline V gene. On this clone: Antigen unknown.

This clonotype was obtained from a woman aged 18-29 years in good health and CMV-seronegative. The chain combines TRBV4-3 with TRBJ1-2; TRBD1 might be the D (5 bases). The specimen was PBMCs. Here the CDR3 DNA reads TGCGCCAGCAGCCATAACCAGGGCGCCATCTTGAGGGGCTACACCTTC. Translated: CASSHNQGAILRGYTF.